This section outlines one T cell receptor (beta chain) sequence together with its context. Its antigen remains unknown. Germline V gene lookup returns CDR1 MGHRA and CDR2 YSYEKL. The CDR3 is made up of 15 amino acids. The junction had 4 bases not matched to a gene; V was cut back by 3 bases and J by 0 bases. This PCR relied on a set of 60 Vbeta primers and 13 Jbeta primers. Generated by immunoSEQ multiplex PCR, the TCRdb table keeps only in-frame clones and is missing some. The sample has approximately 150,000 clones, about 83% seen once. The sample originates from a study of cytomegalovirus exposure and HLA in healthy donors. General study points: Later analysis showed TCR association rates varying by HLA locus, highest for DRB1 and lowest for HLA-C.

The sample taken for sequencing was PBMCs. The chain uses TRBV4-1 and TRBJ1-1; 7 positions agree with TRBD1. The clonotype comes from a woman aged 25-40 years in good health and CMV-seronegative. This CDR3 reads CASSQGDRVNTEAFF. DNA of the CDR3: TGCGCCAGCAGCCAGGGGGACAGAGTGAACACTGAAGCTTTCTTT.